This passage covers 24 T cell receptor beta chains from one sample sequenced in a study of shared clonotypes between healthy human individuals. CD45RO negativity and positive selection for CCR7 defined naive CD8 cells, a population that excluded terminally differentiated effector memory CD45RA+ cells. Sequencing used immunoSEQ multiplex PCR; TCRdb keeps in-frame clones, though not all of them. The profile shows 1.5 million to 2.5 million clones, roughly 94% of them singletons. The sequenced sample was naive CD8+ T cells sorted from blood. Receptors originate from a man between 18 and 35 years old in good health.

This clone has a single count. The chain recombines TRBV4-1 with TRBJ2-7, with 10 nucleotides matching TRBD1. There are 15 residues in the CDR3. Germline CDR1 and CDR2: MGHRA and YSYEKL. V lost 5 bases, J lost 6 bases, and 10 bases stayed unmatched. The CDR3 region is CASSTGTGVLGEQYF. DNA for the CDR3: TGCGCCAGCAGCACCGGGACAGGGGTATTGGGCGAGCAGTACTTC.

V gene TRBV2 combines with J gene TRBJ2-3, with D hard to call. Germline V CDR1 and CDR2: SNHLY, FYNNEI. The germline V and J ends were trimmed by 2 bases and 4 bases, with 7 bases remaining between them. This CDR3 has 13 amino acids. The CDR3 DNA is TGTGCCAGCAGTGAAAGTCATGCAGATACGCAGTATTTT. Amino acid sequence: CASSESHADTQYF.

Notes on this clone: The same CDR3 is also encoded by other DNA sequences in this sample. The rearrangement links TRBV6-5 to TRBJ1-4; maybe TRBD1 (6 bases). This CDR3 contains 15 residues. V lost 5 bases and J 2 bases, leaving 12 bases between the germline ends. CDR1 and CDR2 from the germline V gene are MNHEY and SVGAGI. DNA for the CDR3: TGTGCCAGCAGTCCGACAGGTGGGACTAATGAAAAACTGTTTTTT. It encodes CASSPTGGTNEKLFF.

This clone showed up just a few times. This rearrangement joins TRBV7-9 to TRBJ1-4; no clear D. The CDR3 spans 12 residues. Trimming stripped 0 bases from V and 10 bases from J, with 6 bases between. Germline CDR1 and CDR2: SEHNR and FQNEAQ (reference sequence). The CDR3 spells CASSLAGVKLFF. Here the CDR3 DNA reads TGTGCCAGCAGCTTAGCGGGAGTAAAACTGTTTTTT. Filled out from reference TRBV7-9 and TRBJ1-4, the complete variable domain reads DTGVSQNPRHKITKRGQNVTFRCDPISEHNRLYWYRQTLGQGPEFLTYFQNEAQLEKSRLLSDRFSAERPKGSFSTLEIQRTEQGDSAMYLCASSLAGVKLFFGSGTQLSVL.

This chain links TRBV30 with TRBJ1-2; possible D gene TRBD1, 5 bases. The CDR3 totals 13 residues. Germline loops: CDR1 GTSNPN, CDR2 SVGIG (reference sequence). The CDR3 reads CAHQPGGGYGYTF. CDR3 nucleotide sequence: TGTGCTCACCAACCCGGGGGGGGATACGGCTACACCTTC.

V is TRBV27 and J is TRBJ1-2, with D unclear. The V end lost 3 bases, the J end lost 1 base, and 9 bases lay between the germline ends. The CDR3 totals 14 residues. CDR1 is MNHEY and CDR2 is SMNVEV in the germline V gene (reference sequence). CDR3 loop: CASSFGRYNYGYTF. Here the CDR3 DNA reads TGTGCCAGCAGTTTTGGCAGGTATAACTATGGCTACACCTTC.

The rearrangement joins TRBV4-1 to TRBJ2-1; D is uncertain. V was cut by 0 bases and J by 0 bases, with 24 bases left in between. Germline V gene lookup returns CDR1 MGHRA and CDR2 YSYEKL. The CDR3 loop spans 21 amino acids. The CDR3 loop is CASSQEVGQPFEFSSYNEQFF. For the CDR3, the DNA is TGCGCCAGCAGCCAAGAGGTTGGCCAGCCTTTCGAATTTAGCTCCTACAATGAGCAGTTCTTC.

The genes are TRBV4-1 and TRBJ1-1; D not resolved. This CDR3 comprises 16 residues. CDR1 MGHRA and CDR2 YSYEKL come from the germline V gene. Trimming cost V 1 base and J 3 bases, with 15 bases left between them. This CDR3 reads CASSQGERPFDTEAFF. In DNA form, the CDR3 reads TGCGCCAGCAGCCAAGGTGAAAGACCTTTCGACACTGAAGCTTTCTTT.

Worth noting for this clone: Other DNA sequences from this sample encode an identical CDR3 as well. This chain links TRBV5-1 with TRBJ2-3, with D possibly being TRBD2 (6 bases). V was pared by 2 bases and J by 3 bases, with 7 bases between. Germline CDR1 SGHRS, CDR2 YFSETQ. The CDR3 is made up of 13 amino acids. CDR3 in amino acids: CASSFGGTDTQYF. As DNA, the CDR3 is TGCGCCAGCAGCTTTGGGGGGACAGATACGCAGTATTTT. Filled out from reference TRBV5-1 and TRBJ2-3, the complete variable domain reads KAGVTQTPRYLIKTRGQQVTLSCSPISGHRSVSWYQQTPGQGLQFLFEYFSETQRNKGNFPGRFSGRQFSNSRSEMNVSTLELGDSALYLCASSFGGTDTQYFGPGTRLTVL.

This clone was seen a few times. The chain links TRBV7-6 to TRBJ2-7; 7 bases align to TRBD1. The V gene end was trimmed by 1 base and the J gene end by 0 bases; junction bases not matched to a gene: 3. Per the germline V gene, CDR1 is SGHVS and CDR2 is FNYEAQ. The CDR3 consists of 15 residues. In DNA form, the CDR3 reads TGTGCCAGCAGCTTAGAGGGACAGTTCTCCTACGAGCAGTACTTC. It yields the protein CASSLEGQFSYEQYF.

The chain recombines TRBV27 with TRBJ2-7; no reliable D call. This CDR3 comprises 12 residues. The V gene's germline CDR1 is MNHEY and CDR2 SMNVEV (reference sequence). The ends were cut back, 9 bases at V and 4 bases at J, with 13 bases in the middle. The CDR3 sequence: CASGTTTYEQYF. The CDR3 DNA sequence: TGTGCCAGTGGCACCACAACTTACGAGCAGTACTTC.

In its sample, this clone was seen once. This CDR3 is CASSLDRRKQFF. DNA for the CDR3: TGTGCCAGCAGCTTAGATCGGAGAAAGCAGTTCTTC. The V call is TRBV11-3, the J call TRBJ2-1; no definite D call. Germline-derived CDR1 and CDR2 are SGHNT and YENEEA. There are 12 residues in the CDR3. V lost 0 bases and J 11 bases, leaving 8 bases between the germline ends.

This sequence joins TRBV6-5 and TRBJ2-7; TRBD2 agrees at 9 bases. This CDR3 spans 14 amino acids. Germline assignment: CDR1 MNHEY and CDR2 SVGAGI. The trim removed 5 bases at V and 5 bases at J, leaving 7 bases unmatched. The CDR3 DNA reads TGTGCCAGCAGTGGGGGACTAGCAGTCAACGAGCAGTACTTC. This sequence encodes CASSGGLAVNEQYF.

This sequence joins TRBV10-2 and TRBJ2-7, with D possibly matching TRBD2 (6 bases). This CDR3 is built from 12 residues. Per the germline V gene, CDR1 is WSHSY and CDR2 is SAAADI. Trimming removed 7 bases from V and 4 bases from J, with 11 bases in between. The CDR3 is CASMGGEYEQYF. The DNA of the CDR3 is TGCGCCAGCATGGGGGGAGAGTACGAGCAGTACTTC.

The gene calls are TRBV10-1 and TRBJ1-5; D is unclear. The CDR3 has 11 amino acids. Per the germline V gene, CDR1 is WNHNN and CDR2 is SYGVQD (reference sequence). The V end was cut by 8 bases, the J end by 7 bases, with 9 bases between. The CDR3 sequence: CASPFGQPQHF. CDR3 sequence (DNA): TGCGCCAGCCCCTTTGGGCAGCCCCAGCATTTT.

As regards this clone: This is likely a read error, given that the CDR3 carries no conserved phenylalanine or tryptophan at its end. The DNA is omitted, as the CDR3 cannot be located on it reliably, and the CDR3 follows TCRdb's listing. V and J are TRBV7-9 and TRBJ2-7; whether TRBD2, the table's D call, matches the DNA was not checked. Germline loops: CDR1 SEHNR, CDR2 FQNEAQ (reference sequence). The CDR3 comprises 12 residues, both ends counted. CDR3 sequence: CASSFGEGLTDR.

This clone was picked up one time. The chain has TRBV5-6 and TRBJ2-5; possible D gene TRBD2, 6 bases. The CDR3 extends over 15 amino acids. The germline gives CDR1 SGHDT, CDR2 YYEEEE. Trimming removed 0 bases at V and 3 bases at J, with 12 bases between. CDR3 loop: CASSLGSIAEETQYF. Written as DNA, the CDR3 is TGTGCCAGCAGCTTGGGGTCCATAGCGGAAGAGACCCAGTACTTC.

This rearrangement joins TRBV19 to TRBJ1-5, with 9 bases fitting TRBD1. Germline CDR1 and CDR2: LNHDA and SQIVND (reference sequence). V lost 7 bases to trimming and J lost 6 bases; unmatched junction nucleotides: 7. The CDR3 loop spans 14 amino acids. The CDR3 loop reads CASTQQGAGQPQHF. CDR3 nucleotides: TGTGCCAGTACTCAACAGGGGGCAGGTCAGCCCCAGCATTTT.

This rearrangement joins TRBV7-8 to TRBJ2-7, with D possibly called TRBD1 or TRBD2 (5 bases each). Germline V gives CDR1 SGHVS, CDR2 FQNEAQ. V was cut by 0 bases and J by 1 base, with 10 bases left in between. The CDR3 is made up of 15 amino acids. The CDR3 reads CASSLAGVLSYEQYF. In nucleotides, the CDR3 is TGTGCCAGCAGCTTAGCGGGGGTACTATCCTACGAGCAGTACTTC.

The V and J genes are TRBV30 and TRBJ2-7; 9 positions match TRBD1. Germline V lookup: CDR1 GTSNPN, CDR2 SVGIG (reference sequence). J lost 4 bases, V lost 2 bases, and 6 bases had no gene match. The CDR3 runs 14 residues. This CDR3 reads CAWSIGTGLYEQYF. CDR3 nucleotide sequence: TGTGCCTGGAGTATTGGGACAGGGTTGTACGAGCAGTACTTC.

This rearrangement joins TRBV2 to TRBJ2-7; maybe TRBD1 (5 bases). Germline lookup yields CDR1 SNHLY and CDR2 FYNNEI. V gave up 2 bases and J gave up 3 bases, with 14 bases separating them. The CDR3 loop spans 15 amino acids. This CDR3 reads CASSESTGAYYEQYF. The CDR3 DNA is TGTGCCAGCAGTGAAAGCACAGGAGCCTACTACGAGCAGTACTTC. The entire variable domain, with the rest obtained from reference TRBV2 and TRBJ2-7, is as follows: EPEVTQTPSHQVTQMGQEVILRCVPISNHLYFYWYRQILGQKVEFLVSFYNNEISEKSEIFDDQFSVERPDGSNFTLKIRSTKLEDSAMYFCASSESTGAYYEQYFGPGTRLTVT.

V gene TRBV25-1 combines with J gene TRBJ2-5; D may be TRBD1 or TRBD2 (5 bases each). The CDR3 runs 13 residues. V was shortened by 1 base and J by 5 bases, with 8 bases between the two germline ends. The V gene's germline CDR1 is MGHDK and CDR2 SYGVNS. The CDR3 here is CASSESWGETQYF. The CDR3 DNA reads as TGTGCCAGCAGTGAATCCTGGGGGGAGACCCAGTACTTC.

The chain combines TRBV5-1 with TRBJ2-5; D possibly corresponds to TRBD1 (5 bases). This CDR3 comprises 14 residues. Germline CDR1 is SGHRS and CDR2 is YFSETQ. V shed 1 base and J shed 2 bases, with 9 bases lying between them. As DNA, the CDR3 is TGCGCCAGCAGCTTGCAGGGCGGTCAAGAGACCCAGTACTTC. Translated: CASSLQGGQETQYF.

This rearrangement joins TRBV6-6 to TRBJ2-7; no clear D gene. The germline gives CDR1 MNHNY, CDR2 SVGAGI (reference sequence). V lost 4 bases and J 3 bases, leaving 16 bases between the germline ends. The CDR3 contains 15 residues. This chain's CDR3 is CASSSPGPSSYEQYF. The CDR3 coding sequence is TGTGCCAGCAGTTCCCCGGGCCCCTCAAGCTACGAGCAGTACTTC.